This T cell receptor (beta chain) is drawn from a study of cytomegalovirus exposure and HLA in healthy donors. With 60 Vbeta and 13 Jbeta primers, the PCR was carried out. Generated by immunoSEQ multiplex PCR, the TCRdb table keeps only in-frame clones and is missing some. The specimen's table records approximately 120,000 clones. The receptor comes from a man in his forties in good health and CMV-seronegative. Sequencing used PBMCs.

The DNA for the CDR3 is TGCGCCAGCAGCTTGGGGATAGCGGGGGGAGGCCAGTACTTC. It translates to CASSLGIAGGGQYF. The chain uses TRBV5-1 and TRBJ2-5, with 10 bases aligning to TRBD2. V lost 0 bases to trimming and J lost 10 bases; unmatched junction nucleotides: 6. CDR1 is SGHRS and CDR2 is YFSETQ in the germline V gene. CDR3 length: 14 residues.